This TCR beta chain was recorded in a study of regulatory T cells in long-lasting Graves disease. Study outcomes and limitations: TRBV28, TRBJ1-2 and TRBJ2-5 were favored in persistent disease.

This clonotype was counted between two and nine times. Its antigen is unidentified. V gave up 2 bases and J gave up 10 bases, with 17 bases separating them. CDR3 length equals 14 residues. Time point noted: newly diagnosed GD, antithyroid drugs for less than 3 months. The TCR library was made from RNA that had been extracted from PBMCs in TRIzol. An endocrinology unit in Xi'an, China, supplied the patients. With iRepertoire HTBI primers and Arm-PCR of CDR3 regions, TCR beta libraries were built. MiXCR was run by TCRdb on the multiplex PCR reads, yielding one entry per CDR3 protein. The sample has some 450,000 distinct CDR3 sequences, about 15% seen once. The sample also formed part of further work on T cells in Graves' hyperthyroidism and ophthalmopathy. That publication notes: Diagnosis relied on clinical symptoms, serum thyroxine and TRAb, thyroid ultrasound and orbital computed tomography. Ophthalmopathy onset followed model prediction by a median roughly 6 months.

The chain couples TRBV12-3 or TRBV12-4 to TRBJ1-1; D gene uncertain. This TCR was sampled from a woman in her twenties or thirties with Graves disease. This sample comprised peripheral blood mononuclear cells (PBMCs), obtained at new diagnosis, from a patient treated with antithyroid drugs. The chain's CDR3 is CASSLMVVERGAFF. The CDR3 nucleotides read TGTGCCAGCAGTTTAATGGTTGTCGAGCGCGGAGCTTTCTTT.